These 29 T cell receptor beta chains came from one sample sequenced in a study of blood T cell repertoires in COVID-19. Libraries were prepared by immunoSEQ multiplex PCR; TCRdb keeps only in-frame clonotypes and omits some of them. The profile shows roughly 200,000 clones, 85% to 90% of them singletons. The sample comprised PBMCs or T cells enriched from blood (not recorded which). The source of these receptors is a man younger than 45 who had recovered from COVID-19.

The chain has TRBV10-2 and TRBJ2-2; 10 nucleotides align to TRBD2. V trimming: 8 bases; J trimming: 6 bases; junction bases outside the gene matches: 9. Germline CDR1 and CDR2: WSHSY and SAAADI. The CDR3 is made up of 15 amino acids. The CDR3 region is CASESSSGSPGELFF. CDR3 nucleotides: TGCGCCAGCGAGAGTTCTAGCGGGAGTCCCGGGGAGCTGTTTTTT.

The chain couples TRBV13 to TRBJ1-1; D gene unclear. This CDR3 comprises 13 residues. V was shortened by 0 bases and J by 2 bases, with 4 bases between the two germline ends. The germline V gene has CDR1 PRHDT and CDR2 FYEKMQ (reference sequence). In DNA form, the CDR3 reads TGTGCCAGCAGCTTAGGGTTAAACACTGAAGCTTTCTTT. It specifies CASSLGLNTEAFF.

The chain is built from TRBV27 and TRBJ1-1; D gene ambiguous. The CDR3 is made up of 12 amino acids. CDR1 and CDR2 (germline): MNHEY, SMNVEV (reference sequence). V lost 4 bases, J lost 8 bases, and 11 bases lay in between. CDR3 amino acids: CASSSRRLEAFF. The CDR3, as DNA: TGTGCCAGCAGTTCTCGCAGGTTGGAAGCTTTCTTT.

CDR3 residues: CASSSLEFRAGEQFF. The CDR3 bases are TGTGCCAGCAGCTCACTCGAGTTCAGGGCAGGTGAGCAGTTCTTC. The gene calls are TRBV7-2 and TRBJ2-1; perhaps TRBD1 as D (5 bases). The CDR3 consists of 15 residues. V lost 4 bases and J lost 9, with 19 bases in between. The germline V gene encodes CDR1 SGHTA and CDR2 FQGNSA.

This clone was detected only a few times. V and J are TRBV7-8 and TRBJ1-4, with D possibly being TRBD1 (6 bases). CDR1 is SGHVS and CDR2 is FQNEAQ in the germline V gene. The CDR3 consists of 12 residues. Trimming left V 5 bases short and J 10 bases short, with 11 bases between. The CDR3 region is CASSPDRRKLFF. For the CDR3, the DNA is TGTGCCAGCAGCCCGGACAGACGAAAACTGTTTTTT.

As for this clone: Within the sample, other DNA sequences also encode this same CDR3. The chain combines TRBV9 with TRBJ2-3; 8 positions match TRBD2. The CDR3 runs to 15 residues. Germline values: CDR1 SGDLS, CDR2 YYNGEE. Trimming at V came to 2 bases and at J to 0 bases, leaving 2 bases not matched to a gene. CDR3 sequence: CASSVAGGSTDTQYF. The CDR3 DNA reads as TGTGCCAGCAGCGTTGCGGGGGGCAGCACAGATACGCAGTATTTT.

This clone appeared once. The chain has TRBV6-2 or TRBV6-3 and TRBJ2-7; D uncertain. Germline lookup yields CDR1 MNHEY and CDR2 SVGEGT. CDR3 length: 16 residues. The V gene lost 0 bases and the J gene lost 0 bases, with 12 bases spanning the gap. CDR3 loop: CASSYSVRLNSYEQYF. Written as DNA, the CDR3 is TGTGCCAGCAGTTACTCGGTGAGGCTTAACTCCTACGAGCAGTACTTC.

This clone was observed a handful of times. This chain connects TRBV18 to TRBJ1-4, with D hard to call. The V and J ends lost 3 bases and 5 bases respectively, with 7 bases between them. The CDR3 length is 13 residues. In germline, CDR1 is KGHSH, CDR2 LQKENI. This chain's CDR3 is CASSPAVNEKLFF. CDR3 bases: TGTGCCAGCTCACCGGCGGTAAATGAAAAACTGTTTTTT.

The CDR3: CASSLRSGSYEQYF. Here the CDR3 DNA reads TGTGCCAGCAGTTTAAGGTCGGGCTCCTACGAGCAGTACTTC. This chain joins TRBV28 and TRBJ2-7; the D is unclear. V lost 2 bases and J lost 0, with 8 bases in between. There are 14 residues in the CDR3. Per germline, CDR1 MDHEN and CDR2 SYDVKM.

The rearrangement uses TRBV19 and TRBJ2-5; 13 bases are shared with TRBD2. The CDR3 runs 15 residues. The ends lost 10 bases at V and 6 bases at J; junction bases unmatched: 11. The germline V gene encodes CDR1 LNHDA and CDR2 SQIVND (reference sequence). The CDR3 protein is CATAPMTSGGQTQYF. In DNA, the CDR3 is TGTGCCACAGCACCCATGACTAGCGGGGGGCAGACCCAGTACTTC. The variable domain in full, with the rest retrieved from reference TRBV19 and TRBJ2-5, is DGGITQSPKYLFRKEGQNVTLSCEQNLNHDAMYWYRQDPGQGLRLIYYSQIVNDFQKGDIAEGYSVSREKKESFPLTVTSAQKNPTAFYLCATAPMTSGGQTQYFGPGTRLLVL.

This chain uses TRBV6-5 with TRBJ1-5; D might be TRBD1 (6 bases). The CDR3 extends over 14 amino acids. The V and J ends lost 8 bases and 5 bases respectively, with 16 bases between them. CDR1 and CDR2 (germline): MNHEY, SVGAGI. Here the CDR3 reads CASQGQHRDQPQHF. The CDR3 DNA is TGTGCCAGCCAAGGACAACACAGGGATCAGCCCCAGCATTTT.

The rearrangement joins TRBV5-6 to TRBJ2-1; maybe TRBD1 (5 bases). The CDR3 contains 15 residues. In germline, CDR1 is SGHDT, CDR2 YYEEEE. Between the trimmed V and J ends, which lost 3 bases and 3 bases, there was a span of 13 bases. The CDR3 nucleotides read TGTGCCAGCAGCTCCAGGGCGTTGATCTACAATGAGCAGTTCTTC. Its protein product is CASSSRALIYNEQFF.

This chain connects TRBV28 to TRBJ1-5; TRBD1 is a possible D gene (5 bases). V was clipped by 2 bases and J by 7 bases, with 12 bases between them. Germline loops: CDR1 MDHEN, CDR2 SYDVKM. The CDR3 extends over 14 amino acids. CDR3 DNA: TGTGCCAGCAGTTTAGGGGGGGAAGGACAGCCCCAGCATTTT. Its protein is CASSLGGEGQPQHF. Together with reference TRBV28 and TRBJ1-5, the CDR3 gives the full variable domain: DVKVTQSSRYLVKRTGEKVFLECVQDMDHENMFWYRQDPGLGLRLIYFSYDVKMKEKGDIPEGYSVSREKKERFSLILESASTNQTSMYLCASSLGGEGQPQHFGDGTRLSIL.

This clone occurred a few times. The chain combines TRBV18 with TRBJ2-2; 11 positions agree with TRBD2. CDR3 length: 16 amino acids. Germline V CDR1 and CDR2: KGHSH, LQKENI. The V gene end was trimmed by 6 bases and the J gene end by 3 bases; junction bases not matched to a gene: 6. This chain's CDR3 is CASSQTSGSYTGELFF. CDR3 DNA: TGTGCCAGCTCCCAAACTAGCGGGAGTTACACCGGGGAGCTGTTTTTT.

The V and J genes are TRBV2 and TRBJ1-6; maybe TRBD1 (5 bases). In germline, CDR1 is SNHLY, CDR2 FYNNEI. The CDR3 covers 14 residues. With 6 bases removed from V and 7 bases from J, the gap between germline ends came to 13 bases. As DNA, the CDR3 is TGTGCCAGCAGGACCGAAGGGGTGAATTCACCCCTCCACTTT. Encoded protein: CASRTEGVNSPLHF.

This chain uses TRBV18 with TRBJ1-2; TRBD1 aligns across 7 bases. The CDR3 length is 15 residues. Germline CDR1 reads KGHSH; CDR2 reads LQKENI. V lost 4 bases and J lost 1; bases outside the gene matches: 6. The CDR3 region has the DNA TGTGCCAGCTCACTCGGGACAGAGTTTAACTATGGCTACACCTTC. Encoded protein: CASSLGTEFNYGYTF.

The rearrangement uses TRBV6-2 or TRBV6-3 and TRBJ2-7; D perhaps matches TRBD2 (7 bases). The germline V and J ends were trimmed by 4 bases and 6 bases, with 22 bases remaining between them. CDR1 is MNHEY, CDR2 SVGEGT, per germline. CDR3 length equals 16 residues. CDR3 sequence: CASSSGTLGGRGEQYF. CDR3 DNA: TGTGCCAGCAGTTCCGGTACACTGGGGGGGCGAGGCGAGCAGTACTTC.

The rearrangement joins TRBV5-4 to TRBJ2-5; 8 bases line up with TRBD2. The CDR3 sequence is 16 residues long. Germline V lookup: CDR1 SGHNT, CDR2 YYREEE (reference sequence). With 4 bases clipped from V and 5 bases from J, the junction kept 13 bases outside the gene matches. CDR3 loop: CASSPNGQTGGETQYF. The CDR3 DNA reads as TGTGCCAGCAGCCCTAACGGACAGACGGGAGGGGAGACCCAGTACTTC. The full variable domain, its missing parts supplied by reference TRBV5-4 and TRBJ2-5, is ETGVTQSPTHLIKTRGQQVTLRCSSQSGHNTVSWYQQALGQGPQFIFQYYREEENGRGNFPPRFSGLQFPNYSSELNVNALELDDSALYLCASSPNGQTGGETQYFGPGTRLLVL.

The chain combines TRBV5-4 with TRBJ2-5, with TRBD1 matching 7 bases. This CDR3 contains 15 residues. Germline values: CDR1 SGHNT, CDR2 YYREEE (reference sequence). The J segment lost 2 bases and the V segment lost 4 bases, leaving 8 bases of the junction unmatched. The DNA of the CDR3 is TGTGCCAGCAGCCGGGACAGTTCCCGACAAGAGACCCAGTACTTC. It is translated as CASSRDSSRQETQYF.

The gene calls are TRBV11-3 and TRBJ2-1, with TRBD1 as a possible D gene (5 bases). V dropped 0 bases and J dropped 6 bases, with 6 bases sitting between them. Germline-derived CDR1 and CDR2 are SGHNT and YENEEA. This CDR3 is 13 amino acids long. The CDR3 here is CASSLDDSNEQFF. CDR3 in DNA: TGTGCCAGCAGCTTAGATGACAGCAATGAGCAGTTCTTC.

This clone was observed a single time. DNA of the CDR3: TGTGCCAGCAGTCAGACAGGCCGGAGAGAGACCCAGTACTTC. Protein: CASSQTGRRETQYF. This chain links TRBV28 with TRBJ2-5, with D perhaps matching TRBD1 (6 bases). Germline V gives CDR1 MDHEN, CDR2 SYDVKM. The CDR3 runs 14 residues. V was clipped by 5 bases and J by 4 bases, with 14 bases between them.

The chain joins TRBV7-9 to TRBJ2-3; TRBD1 agrees at 7 bases. This CDR3 has 19 residues. Per germline, CDR1 SEHNR and CDR2 FQNEAQ (reference sequence). Unmatched junction bases numbered 17, after V lost 2 bases and J lost 3 bases. The CDR3 region has the DNA TGTGCCAGCAGCTTAAGTCCTCCCTTGAAGGGGGCGAGGACAGATACGCAGTATTTT. This encodes CASSLSPPLKGARTDTQYF.

The rearrangement links TRBV6-1 to TRBJ1-4; tentative D call: TRBD1 (5 bases). The ends were cut back, 3 bases at V and 5 bases at J, with 10 bases in the middle. This CDR3 is 14 amino acids long. Germline values: CDR1 MNHNS, CDR2 SASEGT. In DNA, the CDR3 is TGTGCCAGCAGTGATTCAGGGAAAAATGAAAAACTGTTTTTT. It translates to CASSDSGKNEKLFF.

V gene TRBV28 combines with J gene TRBJ1-6; possibly TRBD1 for D (5 bases). V lost 5 bases to trimming and J lost 5 bases, with 10 bases between them. Germline V gene sequence: CDR1 MDHEN, CDR2 SYDVKM. This CDR3 is 14 amino acids long. In DNA, the CDR3 is TGTGCCAGCAGTCTAGGGGCTAATAATTCACCCCTCCACTTT. Residues: CASSLGANNSPLHF.

In this sample, this clone turned up once. V and J are TRBV24-1 and TRBJ2-4; no reliable D call. This CDR3 contains 12 residues. V was pared by 5 bases and J by 4 bases, with 5 bases between. Per the germline V gene, CDR1 is KGHDR and CDR2 is SFDVKD. The CDR3 DNA reads TGTGCCACCAGTGGGCAAAAAAACATTCAGTACTTC. Translation: CATSGQKNIQYF.

V and J are TRBV6-5 and TRBJ2-1; tentative D call: TRBD1 (6 bases). V lost 6 bases to trimming and J lost 6 bases, with 9 bases between them. Germline CDR1 is MNHEY and CDR2 is SVGAGI. The CDR3 totals 12 residues. CDR3 amino acids: CASSGDINEQFF. CDR3 bases: TGTGCCAGCAGCGGGGACATCAATGAGCAGTTCTTC.

The J gene is TRBJ2-5, the V gene TRBV28; a possible D gene is TRBD1 (6 bases). Germline CDR1 is MDHEN and CDR2 is SYDVKM. The ends were cut back, 4 bases at V and 4 bases at J, with 22 bases in the middle. This CDR3 contains 17 residues. This chain's CDR3 is CASSSRPKKTGIETQYF. CDR3 DNA sequence: TGTGCCAGCAGTTCGAGACCAAAGAAGACAGGAATAGAGACCCAGTACTTC.

The chain recombines TRBV19 with TRBJ2-1; 9 bases are shared with TRBD2. Looked up from germline, CDR1 is LNHDA and CDR2 is SQIVND (reference sequence). V trimming: 6 bases; J trimming: 3 bases; junction bases outside the gene matches: 12. The CDR3 consists of 17 residues. DNA of the CDR3: TGTGCCAGTAGCGGACTAGCGACATCTTATAACTACAATGAGCAGTTCTTC. This encodes CASSGLATSYNYNEQFF.

The chain uses TRBV14 and TRBJ2-2, with 7 bases matching TRBD1. V lost 4 bases to trimming and J lost 4 bases; unmatched junction nucleotides: 9. The CDR3 runs 16 residues. In germline, CDR1 is SGHDN, CDR2 FVKESK. In DNA form, the CDR3 reads TGTGCCAGCAGCCGGGAGACAGGGCGCGGCACCGGGGAGCTGTTTTTT. This sequence encodes CASSRETGRGTGELFF.